This note documents a single TCR beta chain sequence. The antigen remains unidentified. This record comes from a study of T-cell memory formation after mild COVID-19. Notes on the study in general: From day 15 to 85, contracting clones were balanced between CD4 and CD8, whereas later expanders leaned toward CD4+.

The 5'RACE method, run with constant-segment primers, produced TCR alpha and TCR beta cDNA libraries (carrying sample barcodes and UMIs). TCRdb re-called the 5' RACE reads through MiXCR, storing one row per CDR3 protein. The profile shows approximately 290,000 distinct CDR3 sequences, just under 20% of them singletons. The CDR3 has 18 amino acids. V dropped 5 bases and J dropped 1 base, with 22 bases sitting between them. Per germline, CDR1 LGHDT and CDR2 YNNKEL (reference sequence). The sample comprised PBMCs or a T cell subset sorted from them (not recorded which). The chain links TRBV3-1 to TRBJ2-3; D tentatively reads TRBD1 or TRBD2 (6 bases each). This TCR derives from a man between 18 and 35 years old who had mild COVID-19 (a few samples of this study predate the infection). Cell type and time point are not known. The CDR3 loop is CASSSPYATRGGTDTQYF. The CDR3 DNA reads TGTGCCAGCAGCTCCCCCTACGCAACTAGGGGGGGCACAGATACGCAGTATTTT.